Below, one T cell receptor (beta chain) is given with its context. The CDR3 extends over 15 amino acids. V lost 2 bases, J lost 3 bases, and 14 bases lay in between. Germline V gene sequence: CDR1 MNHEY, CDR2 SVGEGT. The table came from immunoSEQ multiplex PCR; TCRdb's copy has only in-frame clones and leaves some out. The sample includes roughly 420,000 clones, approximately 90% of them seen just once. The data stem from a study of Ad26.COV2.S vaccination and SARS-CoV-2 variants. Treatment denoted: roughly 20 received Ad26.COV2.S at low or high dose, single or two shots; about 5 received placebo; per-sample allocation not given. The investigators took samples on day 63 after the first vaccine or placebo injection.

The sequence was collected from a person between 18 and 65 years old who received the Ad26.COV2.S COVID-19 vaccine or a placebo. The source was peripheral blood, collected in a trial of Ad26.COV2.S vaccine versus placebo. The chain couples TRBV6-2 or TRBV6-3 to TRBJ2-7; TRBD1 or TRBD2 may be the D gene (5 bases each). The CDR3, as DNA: TGTGCCAGCAGTTACCCTCGGGACCTCTACTACGAGCAGTACTTC. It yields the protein CASSYPRDLYYEQYF.